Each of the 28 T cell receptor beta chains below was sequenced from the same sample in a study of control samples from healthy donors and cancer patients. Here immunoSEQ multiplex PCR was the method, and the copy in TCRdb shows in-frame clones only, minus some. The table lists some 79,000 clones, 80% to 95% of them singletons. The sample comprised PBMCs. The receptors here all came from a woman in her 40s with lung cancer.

CDR3 nucleotides: TGTGCCAGCAGCCTTACCGGGACAGAGCCCGAGCAGTACTTC. Its protein product is CASSLTGTEPEQYF. The chain employs TRBV3-1 (or the pseudogene TRBV3-2) and TRBJ2-7; 7 nucleotides line up with TRBD1. Germline CDR1 is LGHDT and CDR2 is YNNKEL (reference sequence). The ends lost 4 bases at V and 6 bases at J; junction bases unmatched: 9. CDR3 length equals 14 residues.

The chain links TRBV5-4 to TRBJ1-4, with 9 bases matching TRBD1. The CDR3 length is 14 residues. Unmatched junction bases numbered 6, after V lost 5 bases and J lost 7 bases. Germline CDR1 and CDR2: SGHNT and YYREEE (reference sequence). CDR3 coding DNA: TGTGCCAGCAGACCCGGGACAGGGCCTGAAAAACTGTTTTTT. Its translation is CASRPGTGPEKLFF.

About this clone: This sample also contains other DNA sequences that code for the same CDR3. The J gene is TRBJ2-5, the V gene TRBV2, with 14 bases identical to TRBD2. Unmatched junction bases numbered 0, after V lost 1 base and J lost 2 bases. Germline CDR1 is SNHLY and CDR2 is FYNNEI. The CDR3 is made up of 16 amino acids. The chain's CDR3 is CASSEGLAGGQETQYF. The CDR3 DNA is TGTGCCAGCAGTGAAGGACTAGCGGGGGGGCAAGAGACCCAGTACTTC. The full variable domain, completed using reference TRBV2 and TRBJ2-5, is EPEVTQTPSHQVTQMGQEVILRCVPISNHLYFYWYRQILGQKVEFLVSFYNNEISEKSEIFDDQFSVERPDGSNFTLKIRSTKLEDSAMYFCASSEGLAGGQETQYFGPGTRLLVL.

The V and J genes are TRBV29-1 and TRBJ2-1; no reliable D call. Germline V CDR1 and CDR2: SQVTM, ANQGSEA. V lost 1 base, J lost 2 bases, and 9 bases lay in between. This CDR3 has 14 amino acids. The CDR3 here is CSVEALGTYNEQFF. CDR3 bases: TGCAGCGTTGAAGCGCTAGGTACCTACAATGAGCAGTTCTTC.

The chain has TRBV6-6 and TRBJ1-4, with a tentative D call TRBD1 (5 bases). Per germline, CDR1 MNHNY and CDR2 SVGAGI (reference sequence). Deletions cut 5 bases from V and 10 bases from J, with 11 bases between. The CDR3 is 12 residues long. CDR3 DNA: TGTGCCAGCAGTCCCACCCAGGGAAAACTGTTTTTT. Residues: CASSPTQGKLFF.

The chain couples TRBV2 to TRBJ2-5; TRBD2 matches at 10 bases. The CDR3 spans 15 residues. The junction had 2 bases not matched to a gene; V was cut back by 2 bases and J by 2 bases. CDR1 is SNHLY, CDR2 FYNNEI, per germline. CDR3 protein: CASSETSGVQETQYF. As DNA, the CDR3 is TGTGCCAGCAGTGAAACTAGCGGGGTACAAGAGACCCAGTACTTC. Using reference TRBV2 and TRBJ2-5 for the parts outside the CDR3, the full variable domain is EPEVTQTPSHQVTQMGQEVILRCVPISNHLYFYWYRQILGQKVEFLVSFYNNEISEKSEIFDDQFSVERPDGSNFTLKIRSTKLEDSAMYFCASSETSGVQETQYFGPGTRLLVL.

The CDR3 DNA is TGTGCCAGCAGCCCGCGACTGGTCAACAATGAGCAGTTCTTC. Protein: CASSPRLVNNEQFF. The chain joins TRBV5-6 to TRBJ2-1; D not certain. Germline CDR1 reads SGHDT; CDR2 reads YYEEEE. The V end lost 4 bases, the J end lost 5 bases, and 13 bases lay between the germline ends. The CDR3 sequence is 14 residues long.

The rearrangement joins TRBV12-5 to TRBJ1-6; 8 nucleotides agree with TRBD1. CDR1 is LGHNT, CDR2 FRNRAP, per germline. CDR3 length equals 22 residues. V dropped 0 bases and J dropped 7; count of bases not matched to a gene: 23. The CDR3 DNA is TGTGCTAGTGGTTTGGTAATCTTTGTGGACAGGGCCGTCTCTTCGTCGAATTCACCCCTCCACTTT. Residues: CASGLVIFVDRAVSSSNSPLHF.

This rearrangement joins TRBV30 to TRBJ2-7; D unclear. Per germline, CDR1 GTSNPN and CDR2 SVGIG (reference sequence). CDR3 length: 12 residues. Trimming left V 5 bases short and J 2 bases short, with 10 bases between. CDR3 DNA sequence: TGTGCCTGGGCTGCCCGAACCTACGAGCAGTACTTC. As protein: CAWAARTYEQYF.

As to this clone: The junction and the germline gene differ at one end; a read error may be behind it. Written as DNA, the CDR3 is TGTGCCAGCAGGTACTTTGAAGGAGTCTATGGCTACACCTTC. This gives the protein CASRYFEGVYGYTF. The chain links TRBV6-5 to TRBJ1-2; D is uncertain. This CDR3 has 14 residues. The V gene's germline CDR1 is MNHEY and CDR2 SVGAGI.

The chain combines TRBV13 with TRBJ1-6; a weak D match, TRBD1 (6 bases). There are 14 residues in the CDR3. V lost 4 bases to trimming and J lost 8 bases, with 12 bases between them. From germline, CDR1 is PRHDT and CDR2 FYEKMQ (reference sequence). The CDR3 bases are TGTGCCAGCAGCTCCCGGGGGGCCGATTCACCCCTCCACTTT. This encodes CASSSRGADSPLHF.

CDR3 sequence reads: CASSEGRGTIQYF. In DNA form, the CDR3 reads TGCGCCAGCAGTGAAGGCAGGGGGACTATTCAGTACTTC. V is TRBV10-2 and J is TRBJ2-4; D might be TRBD1 (7 bases). V dropped 3 bases and J dropped 10 bases, with 13 bases sitting between them. The germline gives CDR1 WSHSY, CDR2 SAAADI. This CDR3 has 13 amino acids.

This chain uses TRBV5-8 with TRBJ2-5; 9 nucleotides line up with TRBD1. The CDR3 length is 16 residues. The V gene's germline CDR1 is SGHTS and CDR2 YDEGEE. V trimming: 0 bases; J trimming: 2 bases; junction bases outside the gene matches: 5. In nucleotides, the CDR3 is TGTGCCAGCAGCTTGGATTGGGACAGGGTTCAAGAGACCCAGTACTTC. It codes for CASSLDWDRVQETQYF.

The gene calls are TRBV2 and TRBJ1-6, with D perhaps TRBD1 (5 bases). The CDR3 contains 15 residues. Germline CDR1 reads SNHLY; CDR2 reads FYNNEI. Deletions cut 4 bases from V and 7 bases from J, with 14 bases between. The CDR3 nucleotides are TGTGCCAGCAGTGTGGAGGGGCCTGGGAATTCACCCCTCCACTTT. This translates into CASSVEGPGNSPLHF. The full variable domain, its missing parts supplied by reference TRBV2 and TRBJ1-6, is EPEVTQTPSHQVTQMGQEVILRCVPISNHLYFYWYRQILGQKVEFLVSFYNNEISEKSEIFDDQFSVERPDGSNFTLKIRSTKLEDSAMYFCASSVEGPGNSPLHFGNGTRLTVT.

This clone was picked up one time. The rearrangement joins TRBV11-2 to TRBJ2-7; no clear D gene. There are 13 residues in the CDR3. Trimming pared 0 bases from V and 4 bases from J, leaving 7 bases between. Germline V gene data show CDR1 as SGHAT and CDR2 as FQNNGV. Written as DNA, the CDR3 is TGTGCCAGCAGCTTAGAGAGAGTTTACGAGCAGTACTTC. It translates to CASSLERVYEQYF.

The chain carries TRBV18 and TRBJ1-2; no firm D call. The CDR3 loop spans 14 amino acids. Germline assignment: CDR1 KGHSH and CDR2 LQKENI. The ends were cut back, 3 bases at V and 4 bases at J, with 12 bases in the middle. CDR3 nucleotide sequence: TGTGCCAGCTCACCTCCCGTACCGAGCTATGGCTACACCTTC. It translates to CASSPPVPSYGYTF. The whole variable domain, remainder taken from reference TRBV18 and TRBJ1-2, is NAGVMQNPRHLVRRRGQEARLRCSPMKGHSHVYWYRQLPEEGLKFMVYLQKENIIDESGMPKERFSAEFPKEGPSILRIQQVVRGDSAAYFCASSPPVPSYGYTFGSGTRLTVV.

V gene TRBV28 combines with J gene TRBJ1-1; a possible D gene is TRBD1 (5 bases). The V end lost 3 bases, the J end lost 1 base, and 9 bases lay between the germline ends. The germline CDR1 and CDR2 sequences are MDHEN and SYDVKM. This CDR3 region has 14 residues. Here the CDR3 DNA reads TGTGCCAGCAGTTTTGCAGGGACGAACACTGAAGCTTTCTTT. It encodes CASSFAGTNTEAFF.

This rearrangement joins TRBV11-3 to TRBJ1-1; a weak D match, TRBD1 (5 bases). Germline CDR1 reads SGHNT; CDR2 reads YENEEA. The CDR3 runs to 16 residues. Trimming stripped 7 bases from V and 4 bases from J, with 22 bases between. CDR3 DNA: TGTGCCAGCACCCTTAGGGAGGGACGAACTAGCACTGAAGCTTTCTTT. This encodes CASTLREGRTSTEAFF.

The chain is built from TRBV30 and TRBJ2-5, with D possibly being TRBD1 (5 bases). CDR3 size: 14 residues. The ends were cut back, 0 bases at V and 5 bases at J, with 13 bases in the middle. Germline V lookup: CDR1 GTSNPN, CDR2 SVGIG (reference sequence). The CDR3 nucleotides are TGTGCCTGGAGTGTTCTCAGGGATAGGGAGACCCAGTACTTC. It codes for CAWSVLRDRETQYF.

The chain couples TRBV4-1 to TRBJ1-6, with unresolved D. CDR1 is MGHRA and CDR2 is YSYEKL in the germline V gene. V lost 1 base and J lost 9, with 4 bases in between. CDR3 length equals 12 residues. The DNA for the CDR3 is TGCGCCAGCAGCCAAGGGCTTTCACCCCTCCACTTT. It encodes CASSQGLSPLHF.

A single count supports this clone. The DNA for the CDR3 is TGTGCCAGCAGCCTGGACAGGGGGTATACGCAGTATTTT. Its protein product is CASSLDRGYTQYF. The V gene is TRBV27, the J gene TRBJ2-3, with TRBD1 matching 10 bases. Losses at the gene ends were 6 bases for V and 7 bases for J; bases not matched to a gene: 4. Germline V lookup: CDR1 MNHEY, CDR2 SMNVEV (reference sequence). The CDR3 extends over 13 amino acids.

The CDR3 DNA sequence: TGTGCCAGCACCGTAATGGCGATTCTCAGCGACGAGCAGTACTTC. Its protein is CASTVMAILSDEQYF. The chain links TRBV7-8 to TRBJ2-7, with D hard to call. The ends were cut back, 7 bases at V and 5 bases at J, with 21 bases in the middle. Looked up from germline, CDR1 is SGHVS and CDR2 is FQNEAQ. The CDR3 runs 15 residues.

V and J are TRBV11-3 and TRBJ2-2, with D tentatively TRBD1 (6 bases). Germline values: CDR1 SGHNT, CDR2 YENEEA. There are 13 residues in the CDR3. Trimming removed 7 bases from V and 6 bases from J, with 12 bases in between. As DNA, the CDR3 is TGTGCCAGCACCTCAGGGGATTCCGGGGAGCTGTTTTTT. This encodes CASTSGDSGELFF. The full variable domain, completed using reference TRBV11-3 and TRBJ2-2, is EAGVVQSPRYKIIEKKQPVAFWCNPISGHNTLYWYLQNLGQGPELLIRYENEEAVDDSQLPKDRFSAERLKGVDSTLKIQPAELGDSAVYLCASTSGDSGELFFGEGSRLTVL.

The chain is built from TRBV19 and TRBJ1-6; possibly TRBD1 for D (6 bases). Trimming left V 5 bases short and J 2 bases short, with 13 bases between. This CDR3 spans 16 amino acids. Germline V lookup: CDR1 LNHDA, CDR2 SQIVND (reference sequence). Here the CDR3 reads CASSPTGPPYNSPLHF. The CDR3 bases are TGTGCCAGTAGTCCGACAGGTCCCCCCTATAATTCACCCCTCCACTTT.

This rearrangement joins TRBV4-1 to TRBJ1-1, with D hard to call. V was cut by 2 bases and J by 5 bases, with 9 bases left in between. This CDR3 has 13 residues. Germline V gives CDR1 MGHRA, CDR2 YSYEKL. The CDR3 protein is CASSQLGRTEAFF. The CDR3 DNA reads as TGCGCCAGCAGCCAACTCGGGAGGACTGAAGCTTTCTTT.

CDR3 nucleotides: TGTGCCAGTAGCCAGGGGCGAAGTACCTACGAGCAGTACTTC. Its protein product is CASSQGRSTYEQYF. V gene TRBV19 combines with J gene TRBJ2-7, with a tentative D call TRBD1 (6 bases). Germline V gene sequence: CDR1 LNHDA, CDR2 SQIVND (reference sequence). The length of the CDR3 is 14 residues. Trimming removed 6 bases from V and 2 bases from J, with 14 bases in between.

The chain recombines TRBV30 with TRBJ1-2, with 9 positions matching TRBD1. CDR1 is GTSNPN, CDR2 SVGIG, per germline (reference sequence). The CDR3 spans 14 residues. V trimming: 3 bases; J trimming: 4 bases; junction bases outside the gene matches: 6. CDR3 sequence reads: CAWRGGQGSYGYTF. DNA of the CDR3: TGTGCCTGGAGGGGAGGACAGGGGAGCTATGGCTACACCTTC.

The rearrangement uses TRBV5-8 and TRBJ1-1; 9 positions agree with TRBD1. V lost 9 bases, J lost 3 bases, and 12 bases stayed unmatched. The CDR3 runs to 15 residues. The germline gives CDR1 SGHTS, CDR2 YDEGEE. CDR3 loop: CATAYRDRDHTEAFF. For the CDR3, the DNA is TGTGCCACCGCCTACCGGGACAGGGACCACACTGAAGCTTTCTTT.